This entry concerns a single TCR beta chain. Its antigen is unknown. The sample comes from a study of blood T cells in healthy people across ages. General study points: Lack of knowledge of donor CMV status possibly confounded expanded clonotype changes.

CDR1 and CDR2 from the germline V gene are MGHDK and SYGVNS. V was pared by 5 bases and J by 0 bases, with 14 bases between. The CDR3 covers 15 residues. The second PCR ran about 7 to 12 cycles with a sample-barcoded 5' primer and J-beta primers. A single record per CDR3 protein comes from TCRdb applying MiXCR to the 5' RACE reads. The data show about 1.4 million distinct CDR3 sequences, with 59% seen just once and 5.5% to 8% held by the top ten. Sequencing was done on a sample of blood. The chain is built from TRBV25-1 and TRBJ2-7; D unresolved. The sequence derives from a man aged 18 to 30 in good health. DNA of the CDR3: TGTGCCAGCAGTCCAAGTGGCAGCTACTCCTACGAGCAGTACTTC. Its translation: CASSPSGSYSYEQYF.